These 23 T cell receptor beta chains were all obtained from the same sample, sequenced in a study of CXCR3-negative and CXCR3-positive naive CD8 T cells. Their antigens remain unidentified. Broader study findings: Compared with CXCR3-negative naive cells, CXCR3-positive naive cells showed more hydrophobic TRB CDR3s.

TRB cDNA was prepared as libraries by UMI-labeled 5' RACE. TCRdb derives one entry per CDR3 protein from the 5' RACE reads, leaving out DNA. The sample has some 54,000 distinct CDR3 sequences. The sample consisted of naive CXCR3+ CD8+ T cells from blood. The subset: CD45RO-CCR7+CD27+CD95- naive CD8+ T cells expressing CXCR3 (TNR3+). The receptors here all came from a human donor in good health. Some clones in this sample may be carry-over from other donors' samples.

The chain joins TRBV12-3 or TRBV12-4 to TRBJ2-7; TCRdb returns TRBD1, unconfirmable since there is no DNA. The CDR3 has 14 amino acids. CDR3 sequence reads: CASSPGGTPYEQYF.

The rearrangement links TRBV2 to TRBJ2-1; absent DNA, TCRdb's TRBD2 call cannot be checked. Germline CDR1 is SNHLY and CDR2 is FYNNEI. The CDR3 totals 16 residues. The CDR3 protein is CASQGRGLAENVEQFF.

The gene calls are TRBV7-3 and TRBJ2-1; TCRdb indicates TRBD1, and absent DNA this call remains unverified. This CDR3 spans 12 amino acids. CDR1 and CDR2 from the germline V gene are SGHTA and FQGTGA. Here the CDR3 reads CASSYGQREQFF.

This rearrangement joins TRBV20-1 to TRBJ2-1; TCRdb proposes TRBD1, but this gene call is untestable without DNA. Germline V lookup: CDR1 DFQATT, CDR2 SNEGSKA (reference sequence). The CDR3 totals 15 residues. This CDR3 is CSARGTGGSYNEQFF.

The V call is TRBV28, the J call TRBJ2-1. This CDR3 is 16 amino acids long. The germline V gene has CDR1 MDHEN and CDR2 SYDVKM. The CDR3 here is CASTLNWQLHNNEQFF. The full variable domain, in which reference TRBV28 and TRBJ2-1 provide the parts outside the CDR3, is DVKVTQSSRYLVKRTGEKVFLECVQDMDHENMFWYRQDPGLGLRLIYFSYDVKMKEKGDIPEGYSVSREKKERFSLILESASTNQTSMYLCASTLNWQLHNNEQFFGPGTRLTVL.

The J gene is TRBJ1-1, the V gene TRBV12-3 or TRBV12-4. The CDR3 runs to 15 residues. CDR3 sequence reads: CASSLLAGERSEAFF.

This chain uses TRBV12-3 or TRBV12-4 with TRBJ1-1; absent DNA, TCRdb's TRBD1 call cannot be checked. The CDR3 sequence is 15 residues long. CDR3 protein: CASSPLGGIPTEAFF.

The chain has TRBV12-3 or TRBV12-4 and TRBJ2-1; with no DNA, the TCRdb D assignment of TRBD1 cannot be verified. The CDR3 loop spans 14 amino acids. This CDR3 is CASSTYRQGGEQFF.

The chain combines TRBV7-2 with TRBJ1-5; TCRdb gives TRBD1 as the D gene, but with no DNA this cannot be confirmed. The germline V gene encodes CDR1 SGHTA and CDR2 FQGNSA. The CDR3 totals 15 residues. Here the CDR3 reads CASRETGLSNQPQHF.

The chain links TRBV9 to TRBJ2-2. The CDR3 sequence is 14 residues long. The germline gives CDR1 SGDLS, CDR2 YYNGEE. CDR3 sequence: CASSGTGTTGELFF.

This chain uses TRBV12-3 or TRBV12-4 with TRBJ1-4. The CDR3 runs 15 residues. The CDR3 is CASRDPVATNEKLFF.

The rearrangement links TRBV12-3 or TRBV12-4 to TRBJ2-7. The CDR3 has 11 residues. CDR3 residues: CASSPAYEQYF.

The chain carries TRBV7-2 and TRBJ2-7. The CDR3 spans 13 residues. Germline V lookup: CDR1 SGHTA, CDR2 FQGNSA. CDR3 amino acids: CASSSTDSYEQYF.

The chain recombines TRBV7-9 with TRBJ2-1. The CDR3 is 11 residues long. CDR1 is SEHNR, CDR2 FQNEAQ, per germline (reference sequence). Here the CDR3 reads CASSPSREQFF.

This chain links TRBV3-1 with TRBJ2-1; lacking DNA, the TRBD2 call made by TCRdb goes unchecked. Germline CDR1 reads LGHDT; CDR2 reads YNNKEL (reference sequence). This CDR3 contains 14 residues. Here the CDR3 reads CASSQPGDGYEQFF.

The chain links TRBV28 to TRBJ1-5; TCRdb gives TRBD1 as the D gene, but with no DNA this cannot be confirmed. The CDR3 has 15 amino acids. The germline V gene has CDR1 MDHEN and CDR2 SYDVKM. The CDR3 protein is CASSFSGASNQPQHF.

CDR3 sequence reads: CASSFGGQNYEQYF. V is TRBV7-6 and J is TRBJ2-7; the D call from TCRdb, TRBD1, cannot be confirmed without DNA. Germline CDR1 and CDR2: SGHVS and FNYEAQ. This CDR3 is 14 amino acids long.

The V call is TRBV7-2, the J call TRBJ2-7; the TCRdb D gene call, TRBD1, has no DNA to confirm it. This CDR3 is built from 14 residues. Germline V CDR1 and CDR2: SGHTA, FQGNSA. The CDR3 region is CASTGGIPSYEQYF.

The V and J genes are TRBV6-2 or TRBV6-3 and TRBJ2-1; TCRdb's D call of TRBD1 is untestable without DNA. Germline values: CDR1 MNHEY, CDR2 SVGEGT. The CDR3 covers 14 residues. The CDR3 sequence is CASIGTVSYNEQFF.

The rearrangement links TRBV5-6 to TRBJ1-5; TCRdb designates TRBD1, a call that cannot be tested without DNA. CDR1 SGHDT and CDR2 YYEEEE come from the germline V gene. This CDR3 is built from 14 residues. CDR3 in amino acids: CASSFNRGEQPQHF.

The CDR3 here is CASSLADRGHGYTF. This chain uses TRBV7-9 with TRBJ1-2; TCRdb proposes TRBD1, but this gene call is untestable without DNA. The germline V gene has CDR1 SEHNR and CDR2 FQNEAQ (reference sequence). This CDR3 comprises 14 residues.

The V and J genes are TRBV15 and TRBJ2-7; with no DNA, the TCRdb D assignment of TRBD1 cannot be verified. This CDR3 has 14 residues. CDR1 is LNHNV and CDR2 is YYDKDF in the germline V gene (reference sequence). CDR3: CATSRVAGTYEQYF.

The gene calls are TRBV29-1 and TRBJ1-1; TCRdb's D call, TRBD1, is unchecked because there is no DNA. The CDR3 contains 13 residues. Germline V gives CDR1 SQVTM, CDR2 ANQGSEA. The CDR3 spells CSVLGQGNTEAFF.